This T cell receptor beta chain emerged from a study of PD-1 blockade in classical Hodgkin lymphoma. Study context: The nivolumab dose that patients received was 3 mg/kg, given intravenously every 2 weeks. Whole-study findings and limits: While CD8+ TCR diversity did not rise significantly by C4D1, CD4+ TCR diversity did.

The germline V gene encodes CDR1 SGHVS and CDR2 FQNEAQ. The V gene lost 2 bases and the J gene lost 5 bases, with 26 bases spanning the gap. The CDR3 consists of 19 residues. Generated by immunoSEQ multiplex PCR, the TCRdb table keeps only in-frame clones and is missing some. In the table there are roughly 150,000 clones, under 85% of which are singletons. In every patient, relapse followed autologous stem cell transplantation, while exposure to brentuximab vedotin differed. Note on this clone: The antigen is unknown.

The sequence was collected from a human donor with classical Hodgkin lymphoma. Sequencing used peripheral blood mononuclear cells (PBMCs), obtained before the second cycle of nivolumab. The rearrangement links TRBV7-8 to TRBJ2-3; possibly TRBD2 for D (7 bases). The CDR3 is CASSLIPALRRGPGDTQYF. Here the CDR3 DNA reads TGTGCCAGCAGCTTAATTCCCGCCCTGAGGCGGGGGCCGGGAGATACGCAGTATTTT.